This T cell receptor (beta chain) was recorded in a study of PD-1 blockade in classical Hodgkin lymphoma. Study-wide results and caveats: Exclusion covered patients beginning nivolumab under 1 year post-ASCT. Unlike CD8+ TCR diversity, which did not rise significantly by C4D1, CD4+ TCR diversity did. Newly diagnosed patients and complete responders had comparable diversity at baseline. Baseline TCR diversity was reportedly lower in newly diagnosed patients than healthy donors.

As for time point: cycle 4 day 1 (C4D1), after 6 weeks of nivolumab. All trial patients relapsed after autologous stem cell transplantation. Produced via immunoSEQ multiplex PCR; TCRdb's table is partial and in-frame only. Among roughly 40,000 clones listed, around 78% were seen once. This clone was found a few times. The target antigen is unknown. Trimming shortened V by 6 bases and J by 3 bases, and 9 bases separated the two germline ends. Germline CDR1 is SNHLY and CDR2 is FYNNEI. The CDR3 runs 12 residues. The chain couples TRBV2 to TRBJ2-7; possible D gene TRBD1, 6 bases. The sequenced sample was peripheral blood mononuclear cells (PBMCs), obtained before the fourth cycle of nivolumab. The receptor's source is a human donor with classical Hodgkin lymphoma. The CDR3 loop reads CASSQGGYEQYF. The CDR3 DNA is TGTGCCAGCAGCCAAGGGGGCTACGAGCAGTACTTC.